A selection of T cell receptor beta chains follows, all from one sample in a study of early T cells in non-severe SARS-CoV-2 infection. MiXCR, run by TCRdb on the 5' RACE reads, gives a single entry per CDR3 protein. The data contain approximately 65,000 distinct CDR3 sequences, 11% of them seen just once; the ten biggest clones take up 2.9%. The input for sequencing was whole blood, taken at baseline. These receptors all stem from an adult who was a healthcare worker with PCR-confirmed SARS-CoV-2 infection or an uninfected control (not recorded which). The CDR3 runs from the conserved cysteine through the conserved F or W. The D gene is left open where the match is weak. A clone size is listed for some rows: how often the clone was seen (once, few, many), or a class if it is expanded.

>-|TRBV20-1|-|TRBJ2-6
TGCAGTGCTAGCAGGGCTGGGGCCAACGTCCTGACTTTC
CSASRAGANVLTF
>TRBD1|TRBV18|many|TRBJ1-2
TGTGCCAGCTCACCACGTGGACAGGGCGCTAACTATGGCTACACCTTC
CASSPRGQGANYGYTF
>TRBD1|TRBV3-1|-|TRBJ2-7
TGTGCCAGCAGCCACCTGGGACAGTACTACGAGCAGTACTTC
CASSHLGQYYEQYF
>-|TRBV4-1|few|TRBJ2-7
TGCGCCAGCAGCCAAGAGTCGGAGAGCGAGCAGTACTTC
CASSQESESEQYF
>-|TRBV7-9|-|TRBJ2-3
TGTGCCAGCAGCGACCTAGTCGCAGATACGCAGTATTTT
CASSDLVADTQYF
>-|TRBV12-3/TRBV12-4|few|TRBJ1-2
TGTGCCAGCAGTCGACAGAACAGCTATGGCTACACCTTC
CASSRQNSYGYTF
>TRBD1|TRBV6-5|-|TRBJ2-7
TGTGCCAGCAGTCCCCTCGCCAGGGGGCCTTCCTACGAGCAGTACTTC
CASSPLARGPSYEQYF
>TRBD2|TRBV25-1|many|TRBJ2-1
TGTGCCAGCACGGGGACTAGCGGGGTAGGGGAGCAGTTCTTC
CASTGTSGVGEQFF
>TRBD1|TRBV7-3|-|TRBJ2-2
TGTGCCAGCAGCCAAGGCGGACAGGGGAACACCGGGGAGCTGTTTTTT
CASSQGGQGNTGELFF
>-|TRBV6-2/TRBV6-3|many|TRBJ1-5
TGTGCCAGCTGCCCCGGGAGGACATATCAGCCCCAGCATTTT
CASCPGRTYQPQHF
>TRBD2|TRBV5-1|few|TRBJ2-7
TGCGCCAGCAGCCCTATACGCCAAGCGGGGAGCTCCTACGAGCAGTACTTC
CASSPIRQAGSSYEQYF
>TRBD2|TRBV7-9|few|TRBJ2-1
TGTGCCAGCAGCTTCCCTACTAGCGGGGCCTTGAATGAGCAGTTCTTC
CASSFPTSGALNEQFF
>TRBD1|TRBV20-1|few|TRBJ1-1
TGCAGTGCTCAGAACTCAGGGGACAGGGCCTGGACTGAAGCTTTCTTT
CSAQNSGDRAWTEAFF
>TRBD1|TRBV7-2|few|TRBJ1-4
TGTGCCAGCAGCCAGGACAGGTGGAGTGAAAAACTGTTTTTT
CASSQDRWSEKLFF
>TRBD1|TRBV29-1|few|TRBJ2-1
TGCAGCGTTTCAGGGGGTGACAATGAGCAGTTCTTC
CSVSGGDNEQFF
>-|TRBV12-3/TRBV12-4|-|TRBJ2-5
TGTGCCAGCAGCGCATCAAGGGTAGGAGAGACCCAGTACTTC
CASSASRVGETQYF
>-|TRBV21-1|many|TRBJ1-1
TGTGCCAGCAGCTACGACGCTGAAGCTTTCTTT
CASSYDAEAFF
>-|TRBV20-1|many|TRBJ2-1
TGCAGTGCTAGTTCTGCCGGGGGTAGCCCCTACAATGAGCAGTTCTTC
CSASSAGGSPYNEQFF
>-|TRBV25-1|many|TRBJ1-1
TGTGCCAGCAGTGAATTCGGGACGGCTAACACTGAAGCTTTCTTT
CASSEFGTANTEAFF
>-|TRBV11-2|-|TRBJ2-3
TGTGCCAGCAGTTTCAGGGGAGGAGATACGCAGTATTTT
CASSFRGGDTQYF
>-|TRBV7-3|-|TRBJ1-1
TGTGCCAGCAGCTTACCGGGCAAGACTGAAGCTTTCTTT
CASSLPGKTEAFF
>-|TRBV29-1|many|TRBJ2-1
TGCAGCGTTGATGGGGGGTCCAGCTCCTACAATGAGCAGTTCTTC
CSVDGGSSSYNEQFF
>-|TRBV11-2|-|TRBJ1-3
TGTGCCAGCAGCTTGCGGGGAAACACCATATATTTT
CASSLRGNTIYF
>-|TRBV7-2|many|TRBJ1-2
TGTGCCAGCAGCTTACCCGGACAGCGTAACTATGGCTACACCTTC
CASSLPGQRNYGYTF
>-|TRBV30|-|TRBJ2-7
TGTGCCTGGAGTGCCAGGGTGTACGAGCAGTACTTC
CAWSARVYEQYF
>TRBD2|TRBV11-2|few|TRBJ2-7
TGTGCCAGCAGCCTAGCGGAGACGACCGAGCAGTACTTC
CASSLAETTEQYF